This TCR beta chain was sequenced during a study of identifying expanded T cells in peripheral blood. The study, taken as a whole, reports: Variance in clone template counts between approximately 2-week samples significantly increased with total template count across all healthy donors. Differentially abundant clones: around 1.2 between replicates, just under 17 at roughly 15 days, around 19 at four.

Assay used: immunoSEQ multiplex PCR; TCRdb lists only in-frame clones, some missing. The table records over 100,000 clones, 88% of them present only once. The CDR3 has 14 amino acids. The germline V and J ends were trimmed by 3 bases and 1 base, with 9 bases remaining between them. Germline CDR1 is LNHDA and CDR2 is SQIVND (reference sequence). No infections or other immune events were documented during collection. On this clone itself: Antigen specificity is unknown.

What was sequenced was blood. This rearrangement joins TRBV19 to TRBJ1-1; D remains ambiguous. The TCR was taken from a person aged 18 to 75 in good health. The CDR3 region is CASSIQEGNTEAFF. As DNA, the CDR3 is TGTGCCAGTAGTATCCAAGAGGGGAACACTGAAGCTTTCTTT.